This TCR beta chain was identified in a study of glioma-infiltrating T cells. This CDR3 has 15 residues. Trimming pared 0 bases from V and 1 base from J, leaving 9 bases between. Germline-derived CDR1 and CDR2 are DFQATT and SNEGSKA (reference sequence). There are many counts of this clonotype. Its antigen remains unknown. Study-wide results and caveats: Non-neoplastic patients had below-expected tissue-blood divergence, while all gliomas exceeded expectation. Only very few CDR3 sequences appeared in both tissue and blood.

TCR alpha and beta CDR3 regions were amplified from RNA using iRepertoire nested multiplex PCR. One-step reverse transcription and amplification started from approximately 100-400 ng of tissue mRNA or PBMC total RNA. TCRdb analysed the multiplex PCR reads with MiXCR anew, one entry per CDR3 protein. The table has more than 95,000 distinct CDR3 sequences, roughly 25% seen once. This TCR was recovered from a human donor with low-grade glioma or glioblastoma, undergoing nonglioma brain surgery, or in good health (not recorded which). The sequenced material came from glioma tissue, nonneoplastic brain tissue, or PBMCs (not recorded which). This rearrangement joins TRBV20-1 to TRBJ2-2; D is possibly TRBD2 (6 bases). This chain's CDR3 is CSARDAGMNTGELFF. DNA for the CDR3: TGCAGTGCTAGAGATGCGGGGATGAACACCGGGGAGCTGTTTTTT.